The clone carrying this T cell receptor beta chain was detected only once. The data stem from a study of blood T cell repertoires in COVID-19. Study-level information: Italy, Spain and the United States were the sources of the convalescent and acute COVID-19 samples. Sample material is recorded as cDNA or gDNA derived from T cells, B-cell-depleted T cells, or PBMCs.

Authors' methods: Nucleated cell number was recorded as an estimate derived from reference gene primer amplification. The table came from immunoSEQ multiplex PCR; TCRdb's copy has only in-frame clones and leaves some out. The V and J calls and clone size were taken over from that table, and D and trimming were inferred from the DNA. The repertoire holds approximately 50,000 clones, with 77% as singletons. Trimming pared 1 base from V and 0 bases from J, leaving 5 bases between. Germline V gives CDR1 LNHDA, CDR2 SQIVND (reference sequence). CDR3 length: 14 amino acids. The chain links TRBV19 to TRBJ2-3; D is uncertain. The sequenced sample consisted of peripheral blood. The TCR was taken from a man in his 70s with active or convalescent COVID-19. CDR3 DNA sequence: TGTGCCAGTAGTATAGGGCTTAGCACAGATACGCAGTATTTT. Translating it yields CASSIGLSTDTQYF.